Below, 4 T cell receptor beta chains from the same sample are listed, as sequenced in a study of OX40 agonist ivuxolimab in advanced cancers. Clones were sequenced by immunoSEQ multiplex PCR, and TCRdb holds only the in-frame ones, with some missing. Here the sample spans tens of thousands of clones, roughly 90% being singletons. This material consisted of CD4+ or CD8+ T cells sorted from blood, taken in a trial of the OX40 agonist ivuxolimab. The receptors come from an adult with an advanced solid tumor such as melanoma, head and neck, liver or kidney cancer.

This chain joins TRBV12-5 and TRBJ1-1, with D tentatively TRBD1 (6 bases). V lost 4 bases, J lost 4 bases, and 16 bases lay in between. The CDR3 loop spans 15 amino acids. Germline-derived CDR1 and CDR2 are LGHNT and FRNRAP. The CDR3 reads CASGWQGMTSTEAFF. The CDR3 nucleotides read TGTGCTAGTGGTTGGCAGGGGATGACGAGCACTGAAGCTTTCTTT.

CDR3 loop: CASRSGPAYNSPLHF. The CDR3 nucleotides are TGTGCCAGCAGGAGCGGCCCGGCCTATAATTCACCCCTCCACTTT. This sequence joins TRBV6-6 and TRBJ1-6; D is unresolved. The germline V gene has CDR1 MNHNY and CDR2 SVGAGI (reference sequence). CDR3 length: 15 residues. Trimming stripped 6 bases from V and 2 bases from J, with 11 bases between.

The V call is TRBV6-1, the J call TRBJ1-2; TRBD1 might be the D (5 bases). CDR3 length: 11 amino acids. Germline values: CDR1 MNHNS, CDR2 SASEGT. V was clipped by 6 bases and J by 5 bases, with 7 bases between them. CDR3 DNA sequence: TGTGCCAGCAGCGGGGGATATGGCTACACCTTC. Its protein product is CASSGGYGYTF.

This rearrangement joins TRBV19 to TRBJ1-1; D may be TRBD1 (5 bases). Deletions cut 3 bases from V and 6 bases from J, with 11 bases between. The germline V gene has CDR1 LNHDA and CDR2 SQIVND (reference sequence). This CDR3 has 13 amino acids. CDR3: CASSIGGAAEAFF. The CDR3 DNA is TGTGCCAGTAGTATCGGTGGGGCAGCTGAAGCTTTCTTT. Full variable domain (outside the CDR3, taken from reference TRBV19 and TRBJ1-1): DGGITQSPKYLFRKEGQNVTLSCEQNLNHDAMYWYRQDPGQGLRLIYYSQIVNDFQKGDIAEGYSVSREKKESFPLTVTSAQKNPTAFYLCASSIGGAAEAFFGQGTRLTVV.